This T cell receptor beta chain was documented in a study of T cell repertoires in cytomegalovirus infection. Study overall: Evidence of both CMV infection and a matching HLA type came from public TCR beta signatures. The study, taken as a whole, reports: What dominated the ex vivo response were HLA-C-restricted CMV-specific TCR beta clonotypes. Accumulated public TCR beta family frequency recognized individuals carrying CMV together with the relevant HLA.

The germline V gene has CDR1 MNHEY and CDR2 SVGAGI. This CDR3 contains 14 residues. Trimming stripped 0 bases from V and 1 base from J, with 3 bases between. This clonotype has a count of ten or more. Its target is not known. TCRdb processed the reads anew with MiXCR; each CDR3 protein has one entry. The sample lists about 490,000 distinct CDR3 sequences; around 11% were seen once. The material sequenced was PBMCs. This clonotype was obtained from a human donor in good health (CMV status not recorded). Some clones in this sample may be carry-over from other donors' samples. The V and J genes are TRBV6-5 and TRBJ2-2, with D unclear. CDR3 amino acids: CASSYSGNTGELFF. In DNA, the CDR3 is TGTGCCAGCAGTTACTCCGGGAACACCGGGGAGCTGTTTTTT.